This TCR beta chain was sequenced for a study of Graves' ophthalmopathy and Graves' hyperthyroidism. The study's findings and limits: The model predicted progression of ophthalmopathy with a sensitivity of roughly 70%, and its specificity was under 75%. In blood appeared most of the expanded thyroid clonotypes whose frequency exceeded 0.001.

This clonotype has at least ten counts. Its antigen is currently unknown. V dropped 5 bases and J dropped 0 bases, with 10 bases sitting between them. Per the germline V gene, CDR1 is MDHEN and CDR2 is SYDVKM. The CDR3 contains 14 residues. The authors amplified TCR beta CDR3 regions, and they did so from RNA transcripts for repertoire sequencing. The library came from an HTBI-primed first-round RT-PCR and a second-round multiplex PCR. MiXCR, run by TCRdb on the multiplex PCR reads, gives a single entry per CDR3 protein. This repertoire shows over 450,000 distinct CDR3 sequences, approximately 14% found once; its top ten account for more than 8.5%. Ophthalmopathy was moderately-to-severely active, CAS at least 3, NOSPECS at least 4, lasting under 3 months. Ineligible for inclusion were patients with other autoimmune diseases, uncontrolled infections, pregnancy or lactation.

Sequencing was carried out using blood. The genes are TRBV28 and TRBJ1-2; D ambiguous. This TCR came from a woman aged 25 to 39 with Graves' ophthalmopathy. The CDR3 DNA sequence: TGTGCCAGCAGTGGAGGAGTTCCTAACTATGGCTACACCTTC. Its translation: CASSGGVPNYGYTF.